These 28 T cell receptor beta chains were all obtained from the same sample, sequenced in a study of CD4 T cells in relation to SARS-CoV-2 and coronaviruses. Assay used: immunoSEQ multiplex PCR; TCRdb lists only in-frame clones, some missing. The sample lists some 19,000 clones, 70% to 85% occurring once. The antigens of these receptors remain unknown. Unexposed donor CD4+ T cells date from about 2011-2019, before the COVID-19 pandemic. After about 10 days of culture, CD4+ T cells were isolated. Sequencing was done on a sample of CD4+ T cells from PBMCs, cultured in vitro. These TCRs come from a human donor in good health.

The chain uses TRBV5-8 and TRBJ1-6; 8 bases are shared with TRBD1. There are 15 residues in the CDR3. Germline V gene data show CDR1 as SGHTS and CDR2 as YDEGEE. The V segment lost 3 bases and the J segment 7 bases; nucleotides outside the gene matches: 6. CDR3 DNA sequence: TGTGCCAGCAGCTACGGACAGGGCGGCAATTCACCCCTCCACTTT. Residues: CASSYGQGGNSPLHF. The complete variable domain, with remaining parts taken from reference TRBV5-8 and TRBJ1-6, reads EAGVTQSPTHLIKTRGQQATLRCSPISGHTSVYWYQQALGLGLQFLLWYDEGEERNRGNFPPRFSGRQFPNYSSELNVNALELEDSALYLCASSYGQGGNSPLHFGNGTRLTVT.

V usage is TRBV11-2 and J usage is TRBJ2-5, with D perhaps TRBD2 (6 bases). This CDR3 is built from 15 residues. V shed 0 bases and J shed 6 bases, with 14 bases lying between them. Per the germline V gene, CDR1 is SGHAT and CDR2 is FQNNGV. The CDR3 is CASSLDYGGEKTQYF. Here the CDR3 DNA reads TGTGCCAGCAGCTTAGATTATGGCGGGGAAAAGACCCAGTACTTC.

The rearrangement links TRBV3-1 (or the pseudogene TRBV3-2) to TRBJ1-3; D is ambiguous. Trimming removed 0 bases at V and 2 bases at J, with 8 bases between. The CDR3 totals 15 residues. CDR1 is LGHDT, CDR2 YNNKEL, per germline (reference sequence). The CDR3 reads CASSQDGVAGNTIYF. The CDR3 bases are TGTGCCAGCAGCCAAGACGGCGTCGCTGGAAACACCATATATTTT.

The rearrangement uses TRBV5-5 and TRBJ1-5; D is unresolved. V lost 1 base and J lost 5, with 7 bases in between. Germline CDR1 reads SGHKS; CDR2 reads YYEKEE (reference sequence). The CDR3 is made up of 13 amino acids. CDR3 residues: CASSLSFDQPQHF. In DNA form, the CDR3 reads TGTGCCAGCAGCTTGTCTTTCGATCAGCCCCAGCATTTT. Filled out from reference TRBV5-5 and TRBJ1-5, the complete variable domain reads DAGVTQSPTHLIKTRGQQVTLRCSPISGHKSVSWYQQVLGQGPQFIFQYYEKEERGRGNFPDRFSARQFPNYSSELNVNALLLGDSALYLCASSLSFDQPQHFGDGTRLSIL.

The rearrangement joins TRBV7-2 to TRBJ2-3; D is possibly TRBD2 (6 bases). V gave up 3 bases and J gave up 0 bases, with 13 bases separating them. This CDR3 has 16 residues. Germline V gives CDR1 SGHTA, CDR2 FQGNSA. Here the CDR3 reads CASSFLAGTSTDTQYF. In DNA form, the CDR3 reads TGTGCCAGCAGCTTTCTAGCCGGGACTAGCACAGATACGCAGTATTTT.

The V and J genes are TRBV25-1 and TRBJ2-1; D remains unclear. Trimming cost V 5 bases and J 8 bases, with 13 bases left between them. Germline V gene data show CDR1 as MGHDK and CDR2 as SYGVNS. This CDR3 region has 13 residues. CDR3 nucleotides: TGTGCCAGCAGTCCCCTGGCTCGCGATGAGCAGTTCTTC. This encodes CASSPLARDEQFF.

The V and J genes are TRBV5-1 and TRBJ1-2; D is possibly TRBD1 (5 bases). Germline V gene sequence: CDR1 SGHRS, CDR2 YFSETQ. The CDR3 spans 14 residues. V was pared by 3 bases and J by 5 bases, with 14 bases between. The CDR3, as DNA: TGCGCCAGCAGCTCCGCCGGGACGGATTATGGCTACACCTTC. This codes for CASSSAGTDYGYTF.

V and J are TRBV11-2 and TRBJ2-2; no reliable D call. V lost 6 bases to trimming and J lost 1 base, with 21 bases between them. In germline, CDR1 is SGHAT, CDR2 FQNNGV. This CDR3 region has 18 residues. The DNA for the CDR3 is TGTGCCAGCAGATCGTTTTTTCGGAAACAAAGGAACACCGGGGAGCTGTTTTTT. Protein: CASRSFFRKQRNTGELFF.

This CDR3 is CASSESFSSYEQYF. In DNA, the CDR3 is TGCGCCAGCAGTGAATCTTTTTCCTCCTACGAGCAGTACTTC. The chain joins TRBV10-1 to TRBJ2-7; no clear D. CDR1 is WNHNN, CDR2 SYGVQD, per germline (reference sequence). Deletions cut 3 bases from V and 0 bases from J, with 9 bases between. This CDR3 has 14 residues.

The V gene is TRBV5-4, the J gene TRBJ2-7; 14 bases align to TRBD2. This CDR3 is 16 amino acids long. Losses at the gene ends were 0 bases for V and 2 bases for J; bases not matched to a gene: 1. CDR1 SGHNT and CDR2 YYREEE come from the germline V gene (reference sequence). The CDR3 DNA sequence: TGTGCCAGCAGCTTGGGACTAGCGGGAGGGGCCTACGAGCAGTACTTC. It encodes CASSLGLAGGAYEQYF.

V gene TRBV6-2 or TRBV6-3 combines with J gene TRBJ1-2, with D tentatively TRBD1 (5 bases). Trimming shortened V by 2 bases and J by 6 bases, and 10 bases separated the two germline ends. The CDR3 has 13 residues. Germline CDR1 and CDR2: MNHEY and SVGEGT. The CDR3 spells CASSYPAGNGYTF. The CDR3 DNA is TGTGCCAGCAGTTACCCGGCAGGGAATGGCTACACCTTC.

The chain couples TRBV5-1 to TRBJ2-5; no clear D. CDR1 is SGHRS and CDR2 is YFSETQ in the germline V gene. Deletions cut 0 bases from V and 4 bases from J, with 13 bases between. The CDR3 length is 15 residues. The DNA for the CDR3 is TGCGCCAGCAGCTTGGCCCCCTGGGGTGGAGAGACCCAGTACTTC. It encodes CASSLAPWGGETQYF.

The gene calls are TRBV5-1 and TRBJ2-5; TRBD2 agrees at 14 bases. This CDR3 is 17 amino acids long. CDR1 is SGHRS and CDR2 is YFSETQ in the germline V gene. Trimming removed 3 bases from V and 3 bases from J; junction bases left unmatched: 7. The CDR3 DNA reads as TGCGCCAGCAGCTCGGGACTAGCGGGAGAAGTAAAAGAGACCCAGTACTTC. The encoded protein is CASSSGLAGEVKETQYF.

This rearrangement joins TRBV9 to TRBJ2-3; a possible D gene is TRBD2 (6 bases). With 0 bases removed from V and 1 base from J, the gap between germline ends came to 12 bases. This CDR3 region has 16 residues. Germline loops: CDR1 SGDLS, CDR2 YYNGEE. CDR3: CASSVGGRDGTDTQYF. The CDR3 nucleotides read TGTGCCAGCAGCGTAGGAGGGCGGGATGGCACAGATACGCAGTATTTT.

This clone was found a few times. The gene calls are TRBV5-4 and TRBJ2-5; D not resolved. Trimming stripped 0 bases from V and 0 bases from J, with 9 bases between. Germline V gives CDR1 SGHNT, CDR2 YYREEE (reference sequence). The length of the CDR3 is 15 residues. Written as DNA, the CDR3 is TGTGCCAGCAGCTTGGGCCGGAACAACCAAGAGACCCAGTACTTC. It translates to CASSLGRNNQETQYF.

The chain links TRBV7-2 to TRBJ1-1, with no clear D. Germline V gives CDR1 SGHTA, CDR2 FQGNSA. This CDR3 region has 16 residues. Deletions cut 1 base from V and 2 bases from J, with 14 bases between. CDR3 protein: CASSLDPPSLNTEAFF. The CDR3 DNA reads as TGTGCCAGCAGCTTAGACCCACCTAGCCTTAACACTGAAGCTTTCTTT.

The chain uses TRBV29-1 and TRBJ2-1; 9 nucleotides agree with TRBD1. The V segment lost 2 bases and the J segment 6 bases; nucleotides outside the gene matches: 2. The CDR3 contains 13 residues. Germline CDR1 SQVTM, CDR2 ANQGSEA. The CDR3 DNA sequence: TGCAGCGTTGAACGGACAGGGGCCAATGAGCAGTTCTTC. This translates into CSVERTGANEQFF.

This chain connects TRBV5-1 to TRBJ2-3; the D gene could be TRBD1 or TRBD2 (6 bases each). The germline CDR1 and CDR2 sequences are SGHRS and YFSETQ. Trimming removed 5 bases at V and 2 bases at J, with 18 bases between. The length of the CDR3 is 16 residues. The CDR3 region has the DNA TGCGCCAGCAGGCCCGGGGGCACTACTTACACAGATACGCAGTATTTT. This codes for CASRPGGTTYTDTQYF.

CDR3 nucleotides: TGTGCCAGCTCACCATTTCCCCTCTCCTCCACCTACGAGCAGTACTTC. As protein: CASSPFPLSSTYEQYF. The V call is TRBV18, the J call TRBJ2-7; D is uncertain. Germline CDR1 reads KGHSH; CDR2 reads LQKENI. Trimming pared 2 bases from V and 2 bases from J, leaving 16 bases between. This CDR3 comprises 16 residues.

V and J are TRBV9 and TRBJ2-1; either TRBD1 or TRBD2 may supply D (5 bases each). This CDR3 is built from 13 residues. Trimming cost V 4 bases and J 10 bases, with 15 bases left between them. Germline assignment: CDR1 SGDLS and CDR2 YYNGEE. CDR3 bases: TGTGCCAGCAGCCGGGACCATCGTCAAGAGCAGTTCTTC. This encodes CASSRDHRQEQFF. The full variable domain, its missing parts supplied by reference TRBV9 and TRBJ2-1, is DSGVTQTPKHLITATGQRVTLRCSPRSGDLSVYWYQQSLDQGLQFLIQYYNGEERAKGNILERFSAQQFPDLHSELNLSSLELGDSALYFCASSRDHRQEQFFGPGTRLTVL.

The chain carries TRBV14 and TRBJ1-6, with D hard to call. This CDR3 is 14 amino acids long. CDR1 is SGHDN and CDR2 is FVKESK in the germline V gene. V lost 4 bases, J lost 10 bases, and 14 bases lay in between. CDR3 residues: CASSLTGSDSPLHF. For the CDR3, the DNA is TGTGCCAGCAGCCTAACCGGGAGTGACTCACCCCTCCACTTT.

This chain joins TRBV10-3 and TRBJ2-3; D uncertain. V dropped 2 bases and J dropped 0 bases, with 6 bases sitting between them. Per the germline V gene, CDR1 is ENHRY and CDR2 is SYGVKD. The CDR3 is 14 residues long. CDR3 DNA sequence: TGTGCCATCAGTGAGGTCCCAAGCACAGATACGCAGTATTTT. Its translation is CAISEVPSTDTQYF.

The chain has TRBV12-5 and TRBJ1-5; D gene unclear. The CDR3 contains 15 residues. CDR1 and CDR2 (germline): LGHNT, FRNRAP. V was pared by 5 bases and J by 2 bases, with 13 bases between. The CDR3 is CASGPEGVGNQPQHF. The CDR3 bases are TGTGCTAGTGGTCCCGAGGGTGTGGGCAATCAGCCCCAGCATTTT.

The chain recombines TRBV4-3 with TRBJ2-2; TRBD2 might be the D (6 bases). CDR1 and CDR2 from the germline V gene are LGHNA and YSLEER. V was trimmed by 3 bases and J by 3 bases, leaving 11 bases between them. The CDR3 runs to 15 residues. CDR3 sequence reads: CASSQGDSYTGELFF. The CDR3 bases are TGCGCCAGCAGCCAGGGGGACTCCTACACCGGGGAGCTGTTTTTT.

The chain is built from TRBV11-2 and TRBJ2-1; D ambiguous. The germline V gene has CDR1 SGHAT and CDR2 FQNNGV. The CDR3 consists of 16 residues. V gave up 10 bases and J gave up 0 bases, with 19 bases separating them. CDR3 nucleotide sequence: TGTGCCACCCGCAGACCTGGGGTTAGCTCCTACAATGAGCAGTTCTTC. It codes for CATRRPGVSSYNEQFF. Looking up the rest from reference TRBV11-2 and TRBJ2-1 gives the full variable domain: EAGVAQSPRYKIIEKRQSVAFWCNPISGHATLYWYQQILGQGPKLLIQFQNNGVVDDSQLPKDRFSAERLKGVDSTLKIQPAKLEDSAVYLCATRRPGVSSYNEQFFGPGTRLTVL.

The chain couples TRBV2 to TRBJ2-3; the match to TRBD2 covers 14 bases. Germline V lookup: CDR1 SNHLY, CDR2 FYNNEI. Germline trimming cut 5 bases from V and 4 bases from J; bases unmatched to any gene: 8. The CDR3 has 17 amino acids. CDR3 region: CASSSGGLAGVSDTQYF. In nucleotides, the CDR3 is TGTGCCAGCAGTTCGGGGGGACTAGCGGGAGTCTCAGATACGCAGTATTTT.

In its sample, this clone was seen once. The CDR3: CAWSVGQPTTQETQYF. The CDR3 coding sequence is TGTGCCTGGAGTGTAGGTCAGCCAACCACACAAGAGACCCAGTACTTC. The rearrangement links TRBV30 to TRBJ2-5; D is unclear. Trimming left V 0 bases short and J 2 bases short, with 16 bases between. The CDR3 runs to 16 residues. Germline-derived CDR1 and CDR2 are GTSNPN and SVGIG (reference sequence).

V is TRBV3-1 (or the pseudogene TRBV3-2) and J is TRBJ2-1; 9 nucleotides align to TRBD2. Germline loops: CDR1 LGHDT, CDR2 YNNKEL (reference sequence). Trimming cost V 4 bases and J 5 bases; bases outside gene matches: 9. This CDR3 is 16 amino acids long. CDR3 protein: CASSLPRGTSNNEQFF. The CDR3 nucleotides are TGTGCCAGCAGCCTGCCGCGGGGGACTAGCAACAATGAGCAGTTCTTC.